This TCR beta chain was documented in a study of T cell repertoires in cytomegalovirus infection. Study details: Matching HLA type, along with CMV infection, was indicated by public TCR beta signatures. General study findings and limits: Summed frequency of shared TCR beta families picked out CMV carriers who also had the relevant HLA.

TCRdb recomputed calls from the reads with MiXCR, one row per CDR3 protein. This table holds approximately 350,000 distinct CDR3 sequences, about 35% found once. V shed 5 bases and J 0 bases; nucleotides not matched to a gene: 5. In germline, CDR1 is MNHEY, CDR2 SVGEGT. The CDR3 runs 15 residues. A note on this clonotype: No antigen is known for it.

This sequence originates from a human donor in good health (CMV status not recorded). Some clones in this sample may be carry-over from other donors' samples. The chain recombines TRBV6-2 or TRBV6-3 with TRBJ2-3; 7 bases fit TRBD2. The sample here was cultured PBMCs, taken from culture after CMV antigen stimulation. CDR3 sequence reads: CASSPTAGSTDTQYF. The CDR3 DNA sequence: TGTGCCAGCAGTCCCACAGCGGGAAGCACAGATACGCAGTATTTT.